A selection of T cell receptor beta chains follows, all from one sample in a study of technical replicates of blood from a handful of donors. Sequencing was performed with immunoSEQ multiplex PCR; in TCRdb, only in-frame clones are kept and a portion is missing. The data show 55,000 to 75,000 clones, 90% to 95% seen once. The material sequenced was PBMCs. These receptors were taken from a human donor in good health. Some clones in this sample may be carry-over from other donors' samples. Each CDR3 is given with its conserved first and last residue. Each record gives: CDR3 length, D gene, clone size, J gene, V gene, CDR3 protein, CDR3 DNA. The D gene is left open where the match is weak. The size field is filled for only some rows; it gives once, few, many or a size class.

>14|NA|NA|TRBJ1-6|TRBV2
CASSLGQINSPLHF
TGTGCCAGCAGTCTAGGACAGATTAATTCACCCCTCCACTTT
>13|NA|NA|TRBJ2-4|TRBV7-6
CASSLGGLGIQYF
TGTGCCAGCAGCTTAGGGGGGCTGGGCATTCAGTACTTC
>16|TRBD1|NA|TRBJ1-5|TRBV5-4
CASSLAGTGEDQPQHF
TGTGCCAGCAGCTTGGCTGGGACAGGGGAGGACCAGCCCCAGCATTTT
>15|NA|NA|TRBJ1-1|TRBV7-2
CASSLGGGLGTEAFF
TGTGCCAGCAGCTTAGGCGGGGGTCTTGGCACTGAAGCTTTCTTT
>15|NA|NA|TRBJ2-7|TRBV15
CATSGHLGGYYEQYF
TGTGCCACCAGCGGCCACCTGGGGGGTTACTACGAGCAGTACTTC
>15|TRBD1|NA|TRBJ2-1|TRBV2
CASRPPGQKYNEQFF
TGTGCCAGCAGACCACCGGGACAGAAGTACAATGAGCAGTTCTTC
>14|NA|NA|TRBJ2-3|TRBV6-1
CASSHGGSTDTQYF
TGTGCCAGCAGTCACGGGGGTAGCACAGATACGCAGTATTTT
>14|NA|once|TRBJ1-6|TRBV19
CASSIPGAHSPLHF
TGTGCCAGTAGTATCCCAGGTGCTCATTCACCCCTCCACTTT
>13|NA|NA|TRBJ2-1|TRBV6-5
CASSKAYSNEQFF
TGTGCCAGCAGCAAAGCGTATAGCAATGAGCAGTTCTTC
>13|TRBD1|once|TRBJ1-2|TRBV30
CAWTPGTGYGYTF
TGTGCCTGGACCCCAGGGACAGGCTATGGCTACACCTTC
>14|TRBD2|NA|TRBJ2-7|TRBV7-2
CASTYSAGDYEQYF
TGTGCCAGCACCTACTCCGCGGGGGACTACGAGCAGTACTTC